This entry lists 21 T cell receptor beta chains sequenced from one sample in a study of OX40 agonist ivuxolimab in advanced cancers. The library was produced with the immunoSEQ multiplex PCR assay. TCRdb holds this immuneACCESS table with in-frame rearrangements only. Some clones are missing; in checked studies, unresolved V genes explain under half, and the rest has no known cause. The sample table lists 90,000 to 100,000 clones, approximately 90% of them with a count of one. 0.75% to 0.95% of the sample goes to the ten largest clones. The sequenced sample was CD4+ or CD8+ T cells sorted from blood, obtained in a trial of the OX40 agonist ivuxolimab. These receptors were obtained from an adult with an advanced solid tumor such as melanoma, head and neck, liver or kidney cancer.

This clone was picked up one time. V is TRBV30 and J is TRBJ1-2; D is possibly TRBD1 (5 bases). The CDR3 extends over 17 amino acids. Germline assignment: CDR1 GTSNPN and CDR2 SVGIG (reference sequence). Trimming took 3 bases from V and 5 from J, leaving 25 bases between them. Here the CDR3 reads CAWSAPQGFQGRYGYTF. CDR3 DNA sequence: TGTGCCTGGAGCGCCCCTCAGGGATTCCAGGGCCGGTATGGCTACACCTTC.

In its sample, this clone was seen a few times. The chain couples TRBV11-3 to TRBJ2-3; D assignment may be TRBD1 or TRBD2 (5 bases each). Germline CDR1 and CDR2: SGHNT and YENEEA. CDR3 length: 15 amino acids. Trimming stripped 4 bases from V and 5 bases from J, with 16 bases between. In DNA form, the CDR3 reads TGTGCCAGCAGCTCTTTGGGGCGGGCAGAAGATACGCAGTATTTT. It translates to CASSSLGRAEDTQYF.

The gene calls are TRBV5-1 and TRBJ2-1; 7 bases are a match to TRBD2. The CDR3 contains 16 residues. Per the germline V gene, CDR1 is SGHRS and CDR2 is YFSETQ. Trimming removed 0 bases from V and 4 bases from J; junction bases left unmatched: 7. Here the CDR3 reads CASSLEDTGGYNEQFF. The CDR3 nucleotides read TGCGCCAGCAGCTTGGAGGACACCGGGGGGTACAATGAGCAGTTCTTC.

The CDR3 protein is CASSGGPETQYF. The CDR3 DNA reads TGTGCCAGCTCTGGGGGCCCAGAGACCCAGTACTTC. This chain connects TRBV2 to TRBJ2-5, with a tentative D call TRBD1 (6 bases). Germline loops: CDR1 SNHLY, CDR2 FYNNEI. Trimming pared 8 bases from V and 4 bases from J, leaving 11 bases between. The length of the CDR3 is 12 residues.

The chain joins TRBV19 to TRBJ1-3; the D is unclear. Trimming shortened V by 5 bases and J by 1 base, and 18 bases separated the two germline ends. The germline CDR1 and CDR2 sequences are LNHDA and SQIVND (reference sequence). This CDR3 is built from 17 residues. CDR3 region: CASSPQSGRRSGNTIYF. The CDR3 bases are TGTGCCAGTAGTCCCCAGTCCGGTAGGAGGTCTGGAAACACCATATATTTT.

The CDR3 bases are TGTGCCAGCAGCTCACCTTCGCTTCTCGATACGCAGTATTTT. Its translation is CASSSPSLLDTQYF. V gene TRBV5-8 combines with J gene TRBJ2-3; D call uncertain. From germline, CDR1 is SGHTS and CDR2 YDEGEE. Trimming removed 3 bases from V and 6 bases from J, with 14 bases in between. The CDR3 has 14 amino acids.

The V call is TRBV6-1, the J call TRBJ2-5; D possibly corresponds to TRBD1 (6 bases). Germline CDR1 and CDR2: MNHNS and SASEGT. Trimming stripped 8 bases from V and 2 bases from J, with 9 bases between. This CDR3 comprises 12 residues. CDR3 region: CASSRGQETQYF. CDR3 coding DNA: TGTGCCAGCTCGAGGGGGCAAGAGACCCAGTACTTC.

The chain has TRBV6-5 and TRBJ2-1, with D perhaps TRBD1 or TRBD2 (6 bases each). Trimming cost V 4 bases and J 5 bases, with 18 bases left between them. Germline CDR1 reads MNHEY; CDR2 reads SVGAGI. This CDR3 is built from 16 residues. CDR3: CASSSFSGGRDNEQFF. CDR3 nucleotide sequence: TGTGCCAGCAGTTCCTTCTCTGGGGGGCGGGACAATGAGCAGTTCTTC.

V and J are TRBV9 and TRBJ2-1, with 15 nucleotides matching TRBD2. CDR3 length equals 16 residues. The trim removed 4 bases at V and 10 bases at J, leaving 9 bases unmatched. Looked up from germline, CDR1 is SGDLS and CDR2 is YYNGEE. CDR3 nucleotide sequence: TGTGCCAGCAGCCTTGGACTAGCGGGAGGGCCAAGGGAGCAGTTCTTC. Its translation is CASSLGLAGGPREQFF.

The chain is built from TRBV6-5 and TRBJ2-1; weak D call: TRBD1 (6 bases). Per germline, CDR1 MNHEY and CDR2 SVGAGI. The ends were cut back, 8 bases at V and 0 bases at J, with 14 bases in the middle. The CDR3 spans 15 residues. The CDR3 coding sequence is TGTGCCAGCCTCAGGACAGCCAGCTCCTACAATGAGCAGTTCTTC. This translates into CASLRTASSYNEQFF.

The chain joins TRBV30 to TRBJ2-5; D is unresolved. Germline-derived CDR1 and CDR2 are GTSNPN and SVGIG (reference sequence). V lost 0 bases, J lost 5 bases, and 7 bases lay in between. CDR3 length equals 12 residues. The CDR3 DNA sequence: TGTGCCTGGAGTGTACTAAGCGAGACCCAGTACTTC. It specifies CAWSVLSETQYF.

V is TRBV28 and J is TRBJ2-5; no clear D. Germline assignment: CDR1 MDHEN and CDR2 SYDVKM. V was trimmed by 5 bases and J by 2 bases, leaving 15 bases between them. The CDR3 extends over 15 amino acids. This CDR3 reads CASSLPRRRQETQYF. CDR3 bases: TGTGCCAGCAGTCTGCCGCGACGGCGTCAAGAGACCCAGTACTTC.

The genes are TRBV10-3 and TRBJ2-2; D is uncertain. Germline CDR1 reads ENHRY; CDR2 reads SYGVKD. CDR3 size: 14 residues. The ends were cut back, 2 bases at V and 3 bases at J, with 7 bases in the middle. CDR3 bases: TGTGCCATCAGTGAGAACAGAGACACCGGGGAGCTGTTTTTT. Its translation: CAISENRDTGELFF.

V usage is TRBV14 and J usage is TRBJ2-7; D may be TRBD1 or TRBD2 (5 bases each). The CDR3 loop spans 14 amino acids. The V gene's germline CDR1 is SGHDN and CDR2 FVKESK. V was pared by 4 bases and J by 4 bases, with 14 bases between. CDR3 residues: CASSPGPRSYEQYF. The CDR3 DNA reads TGTGCCAGCAGCCCGGGACCACGCAGTTACGAGCAGTACTTC.

The rearrangement joins TRBV7-2 to TRBJ2-5; no reliable D call. Germline CDR1 is SGHTA and CDR2 is FQGNSA. V was shortened by 5 bases and J by 5 bases, with 18 bases between the two germline ends. This CDR3 region has 15 residues. CDR3: CASSIRQAPGETQYF. CDR3 nucleotides: TGTGCCAGCAGCATCCGACAAGCCCCCGGGGAGACCCAGTACTTC.

The chain links TRBV4-1 to TRBJ1-5; possibly TRBD1 for D (5 bases). Germline values: CDR1 MGHRA, CDR2 YSYEKL. The CDR3 loop spans 16 amino acids. V lost 4 bases and J lost 9, with 22 bases in between. The DNA of the CDR3 is TGCGCCAGCAGCCTCTCCTCTGGGTCCGGGCAGGGGCCCCAGCATTTT. Residues: CASSLSSGSGQGPQHF.

The V and J genes are TRBV27 and TRBJ2-3; the match to TRBD2 covers 12 bases. The CDR3 runs to 16 residues. J was trimmed by 3 bases and V by 4 bases; bases with no gene match: 5. CDR1 and CDR2 from the germline V gene are MNHEY and SMNVEV (reference sequence). The CDR3 DNA reads TGTGCCAGCAGTTCCCTAGCGGGAGGGCGAACAGATACGCAGTATTTT. Translated: CASSSLAGGRTDTQYF.

The V call is TRBV7-6, the J call TRBJ1-1; D remains unclear. Germline CDR1 reads SGHVS; CDR2 reads FNYEAQ. The V and J ends lost 0 bases and 7 bases respectively, with 6 bases between them. This CDR3 has 12 residues. DNA of the CDR3: TGTGCCAGCAGCTTAGCGCACCTTGAAGCTTTCTTT. This translates into CASSLAHLEAFF.

This chain links TRBV6-6 with TRBJ2-7; 7 positions agree with TRBD1. The CDR3 is 12 residues long. In germline, CDR1 is MNHNY, CDR2 SVGAGI (reference sequence). The CDR3 nucleotides are TGTGCCAGCAGTTACCAACAGGGGATTATAGTCGTC. This encodes CASSYQQGIIVV.

The chain has TRBV6-1 and TRBJ2-3; 7 bases are shared with TRBD2. Looked up from germline, CDR1 is MNHNS and CDR2 is SASEGT. The length of the CDR3 is 16 residues. Losses at the gene ends were 4 bases for V and 5 bases for J; bases not matched to a gene: 12. CDR3 sequence reads: CASSVRGRASIDTQYF. The CDR3 region has the DNA TGTGCCAGCAGTGTACGGGGGAGGGCGTCGATAGATACGCAGTATTTT.

This clone was recorded only once. The CDR3 coding sequence is TGTGCCAGTAGTGAGGCGGGAGTGGGGGGAGAGACCCAGTACTTC. Translating it yields CASSEAGVGGETQYF. V is TRBV19 and J is TRBJ2-5, with 7 bases that match TRBD2. V dropped 5 bases and J dropped 4; count of bases not matched to a gene: 10. This CDR3 comprises 15 residues. Germline lookup yields CDR1 LNHDA and CDR2 SQIVND (reference sequence).